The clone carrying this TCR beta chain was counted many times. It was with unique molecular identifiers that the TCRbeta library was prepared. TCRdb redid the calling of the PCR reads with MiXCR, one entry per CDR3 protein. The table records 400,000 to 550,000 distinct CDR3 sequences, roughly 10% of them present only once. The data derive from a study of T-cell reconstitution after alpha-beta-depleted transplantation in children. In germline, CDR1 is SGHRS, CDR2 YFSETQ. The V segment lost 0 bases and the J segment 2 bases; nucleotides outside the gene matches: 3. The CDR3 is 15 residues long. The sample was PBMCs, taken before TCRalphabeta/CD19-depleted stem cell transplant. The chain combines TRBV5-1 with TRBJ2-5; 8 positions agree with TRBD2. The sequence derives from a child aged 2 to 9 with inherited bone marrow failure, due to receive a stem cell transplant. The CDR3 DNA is TGCGCCAGCAGCTTGGTACTAGCGGTACAAGAGACCCAGTACTTC. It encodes CASSLVLAVQETQYF.